This T cell receptor (beta chain) originates from a study of blood T cell repertoires in COVID-19. Study details: Specimens from acute and convalescent COVID-19 originated in the United States, Italy and Spain.

Only in-frame clones appear in the TCRdb table, and some are missing; sequencing was by immunoSEQ multiplex PCR. This sample has roughly 250,000 clones, with roughly nine tenths found just once. The germline gives CDR1 SEHNR, CDR2 FQNEAQ (reference sequence). The length of the CDR3 is 10 residues. V lost 11 bases and J lost 6, with 9 bases in between. This sequence was found in a man in his forties or fifties who had recovered from COVID-19. The chain employs TRBV7-9 and TRBJ2-3; D call uncertain. Sequencing was done on a sample of peripheral blood. Here the CDR3 DNA reads TGTGCCCTCGTGGCCGATACGCAGTATTTT. This translates into CALVADTQYF.